These T cell receptor beta chains were read from a single sample in a study of cytomegalovirus exposure and HLA in healthy donors. Only in-frame clones appear in the TCRdb table, and some are missing; sequencing was by immunoSEQ multiplex PCR. The sample has about 140,000 clones, approximately 80% seen once. The sequenced material came from PBMCs. These receptors originate from a man in his fifties in good health and CMV-seronegative. CDR3s include the opening cysteine and the closing phenylalanine or tryptophan. The D gene is left open where the match is weak. The size entry is marked missing in some rows and otherwise reads once, few, many or a size class.

TRBJ1-2	few	TRBV2	TRBD1	CASSAAGQGSNYGYTF	TGTGCCAGCAGTGCTGCCGGACAGGGGTCTAACTATGGCTACACCTTC
TRBJ1-5	-	TRBV19	-	CASSRQNNQPQHF	TGTGCCAGTAGTAGGCAGAACAATCAGCCCCAGCATTTT
TRBJ1-1	-	TRBV4-2	-	CASSQTGSSNTEAFF	TGTGCCAGCAGCCAGACGGGATCTTCGAACACTGAAGCTTTCTTT
TRBJ1-2	once	TRBV18	-	CASSPSTGKGYGYTF	TGTGCCAGCTCACCAAGTACGGGAAAAGGATATGGCTACACCTTC
TRBJ2-1	-	TRBV6-6	-	CASSTEPYEQFF	TGTGCCAGCAGTACTGAGCCCTATGAGCAGTTCTTC
TRBJ1-5	-	TRBV5-1	TRBD1	CASSLEDRGINQPQHF	TGCGCCAGTAGCTTGGAGGACAGGGGGATCAATCAGCCCCAGCATTTT
TRBJ1-5	-	TRBV28	TRBD1	CASSSRDRIINQPQHF	TGTGCCAGCAGTTCCCGGGACAGGATCATCAATCAGCCCCAGCATTTT
TRBJ2-5	-	TRBV28	-	CASTAFSGIQETQYF	TGTGCCAGCACAGCGTTTTCGGGGATACAAGAGACCCAGTACTTC
TRBJ2-7	-	TRBV6-5	TRBD2	CASRVAGGSYEQYF	TGTGCCAGCAGAGTAGCGGGAGGGTCCTACGAGCAGTACTTC
TRBJ1-1	-	TRBV5-1	TRBD1	CASTRTGRAKGPTEAFF	TGCGCCAGCACTAGGACAGGGAGGGCTAAAGGCCCCACTGAAGCTTTCTTT
TRBJ1-1	once	TRBV5-1	-	CASSADTSPGTEAFF	TGCGCCAGCAGCGCGGACACCAGTCCGGGCACTGAAGCTTTCTTT
TRBJ1-1	-	TRBV5-1	TRBD1	CASSPGTERSTEAFF	TGCGCCAGCAGCCCTGGGACAGAAAGATCCACTGAAGCTTTCTTT
TRBJ1-2	-	TRBV6-1	TRBD1	CASSADRVRGYGYTF	TGTGCCAGCAGCGCGGACAGGGTGAGGGGCTATGGCTACACCTTC
TRBJ1-4	-	TRBV9	-	CASSVEGVTNEKLFF	TGTGCCAGCAGCGTAGAAGGGGTAACTAATGAAAAACTGTTTTTT
TRBJ2-2	-	TRBV7-6	-	CASSLGSRTGELFF	TGTGCCAGCAGCTTGGGTAGCCGCACCGGGGAGCTGTTTTTT
TRBJ1-1	-	TRBV6-6	-	CASSYSDQEAFF	TGTGCCAGCAGTTACTCAGATCAGGAAGCTTTCTTT
TRBJ2-7	-	TRBV27	TRBD2	CASSLLGEGPYEQYF	TGTGCCAGCAGTTTACTGGGGGAGGGACCCTACGAGCAGTACTTC
TRBJ2-1	few	TRBV28	-	CASSRGRAYNEQFF	TGTGCCAGCAGTCGGGGTAGGGCCTACAATGAGCAGTTCTTC
TRBJ2-5	once	TRBV6-1	-	CASSPGEDSETQYF	TGTGCCAGCAGTCCCGGTGAAGACTCGGAGACCCAGTACTTC
TRBJ1-4	-	TRBV5-1	-	CASSRERKTNEKLFF	TGCGCCAGCTCCCGGGAACGGAAAACTAATGAAAAACTGTTTTTT